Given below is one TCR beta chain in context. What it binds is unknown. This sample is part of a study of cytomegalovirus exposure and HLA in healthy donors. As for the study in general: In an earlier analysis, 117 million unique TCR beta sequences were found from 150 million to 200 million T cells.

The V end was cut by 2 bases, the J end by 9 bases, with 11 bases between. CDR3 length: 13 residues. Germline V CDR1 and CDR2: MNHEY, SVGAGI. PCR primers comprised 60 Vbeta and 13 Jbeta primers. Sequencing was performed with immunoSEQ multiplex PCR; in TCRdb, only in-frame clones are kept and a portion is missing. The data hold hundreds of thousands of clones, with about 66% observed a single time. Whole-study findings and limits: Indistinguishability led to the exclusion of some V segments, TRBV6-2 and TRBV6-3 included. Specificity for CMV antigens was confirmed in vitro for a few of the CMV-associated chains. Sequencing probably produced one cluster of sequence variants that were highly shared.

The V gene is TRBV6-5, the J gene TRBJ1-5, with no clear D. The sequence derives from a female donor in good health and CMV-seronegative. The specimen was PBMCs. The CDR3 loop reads CASSYSQWRPQHF. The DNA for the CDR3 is TGTGCCAGCAGTTACAGCCAATGGAGGCCCCAGCATTTT.